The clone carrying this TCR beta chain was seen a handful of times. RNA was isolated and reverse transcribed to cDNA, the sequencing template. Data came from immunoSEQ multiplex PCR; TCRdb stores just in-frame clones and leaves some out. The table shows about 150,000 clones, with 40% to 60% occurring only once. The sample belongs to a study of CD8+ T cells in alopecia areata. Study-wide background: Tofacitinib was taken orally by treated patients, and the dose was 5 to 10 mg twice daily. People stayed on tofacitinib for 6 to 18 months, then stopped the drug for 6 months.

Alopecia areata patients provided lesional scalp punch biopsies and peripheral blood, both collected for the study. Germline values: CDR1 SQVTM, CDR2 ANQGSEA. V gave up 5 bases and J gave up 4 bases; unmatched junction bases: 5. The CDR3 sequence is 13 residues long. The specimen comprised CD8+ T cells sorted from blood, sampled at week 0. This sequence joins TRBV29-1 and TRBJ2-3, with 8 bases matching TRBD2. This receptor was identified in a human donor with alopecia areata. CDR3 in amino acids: CSVPRGGADTQYF. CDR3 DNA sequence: TGCAGCGTTCCTCGGGGGGGCGCAGATACGCAGTATTTT.